The 32 T cell receptor beta chains in this list originate from one sample, sequenced in a study of cytomegalovirus exposure and HLA in healthy donors. The method was immunoSEQ multiplex PCR; TCRdb's version includes in-frame clones alone and lacks a portion of them. This sample has some 90,000 clones, with approximately 90% found just once. What was sequenced was PBMCs. The source of these receptors is a woman in her 30s in good health and CMV-seronegative.

This clone was found a few times. The V call is TRBV4-1, the J call TRBJ1-2, with no clear D. With 0 bases removed from V and 4 bases from J, the gap between germline ends came to 12 bases. The CDR3 has 15 amino acids. The V gene's germline CDR1 is MGHRA and CDR2 YSYEKL. The CDR3 here is CASSQERRSVYGYTF. The CDR3 bases are TGCGCCAGCAGCCAAGAGCGGAGGTCAGTCTATGGCTACACCTTC.

This chain uses TRBV6-1 with TRBJ1-1, with a tentative D call TRBD1 (5 bases). Trimming cost V 4 bases and J 6 bases, with 9 bases left between them. The CDR3 spans 12 residues. CDR1 and CDR2 (germline): MNHNS, SASEGT. CDR3 residues: CASSAAGAEAFF. The CDR3 coding sequence is TGTGCCAGCAGTGCGGCGGGGGCTGAAGCTTTCTTT.

This clone was seen only once. The chain uses TRBV2 and TRBJ2-7, with 9 bases lining up with TRBD2. The J segment lost 3 bases and the V segment lost 6 bases, leaving 6 bases of the junction unmatched. Germline V gives CDR1 SNHLY, CDR2 FYNNEI. This CDR3 has 14 amino acids. CDR3 coding DNA: TGTGCCAGCAGCAAGGGACTAGCAGACTACGAGCAGTACTTC. It specifies CASSKGLADYEQYF.

This clone has only one observation. This chain joins TRBV5-1 and TRBJ2-7, with D possibly being TRBD2 (6 bases). CDR1 and CDR2 (germline): SGHRS, YFSETQ. V lost 1 base and J 7 bases, leaving 18 bases between the germline ends. The CDR3 runs 15 residues. In DNA form, the CDR3 reads TGCGCCAGCAGCTTGTTCGGGGCTACCGGGGGAGAGCAGTACTTC. Protein product: CASSLFGATGGEQYF.

In nucleotides, the CDR3 is TGTGCCAGTAAGCGAATCGGGACAGGGGTCACAGATACGCAGTATTTT. It translates to CASKRIGTGVTDTQYF. The chain couples TRBV19 to TRBJ2-3, with TRBD1 identical over 10 bases. Germline values: CDR1 LNHDA, CDR2 SQIVND (reference sequence). This CDR3 contains 16 residues. V dropped 7 bases and J dropped 2; count of bases not matched to a gene: 9.

J is TRBJ1-2 and V is TRBV6-6; unclear D gene. The CDR3 sequence is 12 residues long. Germline CDR1 and CDR2: MNHNY and SVGAGI (reference sequence). V was clipped by 6 bases and J by 0 bases, with 5 bases between them. Here the CDR3 DNA reads TGTGCCAGCAGGGCCCCTAACTATGGCTACACCTTC. It translates to CASRAPNYGYTF.

The V call is TRBV5-1, the J call TRBJ2-6, with TRBD1 as a possible D gene (6 bases). Trimming took off 5 bases at V and 0 bases at J, with 12 bases between the two ends. The length of the CDR3 is 16 residues. Germline loops: CDR1 SGHRS, CDR2 YFSETQ. CDR3 in amino acids: CASRDSFSSGANVLTF. The CDR3 bases are TGCGCCAGCAGGGACAGCTTTAGCTCTGGGGCCAACGTCCTGACTTTC.

J is TRBJ1-4 and V is TRBV5-1, with D possibly being TRBD1 (5 bases). CDR1 is SGHRS, CDR2 YFSETQ, per germline. The CDR3 has 17 residues. Deletions cut 1 base from V and 0 bases from J, with 13 bases between. The CDR3: CASSLNPPGATNEKLFF. For the CDR3, the DNA is TGCGCCAGCAGCTTGAATCCCCCGGGGGCAACTAATGAAAAACTGTTTTTT.

This sequence joins TRBV10-3 and TRBJ2-1; 13 bases are shared with TRBD2. Germline V gene data show CDR1 as ENHRY and CDR2 as SYGVKD. The CDR3 loop spans 12 amino acids. V was clipped by 8 bases and J by 15 bases; unmatched bases: 7. The CDR3, as DNA: TGTGCCATCGGGACTAGCGGGATCGTAGGGTTCTTC. It is translated as CAIGTSGIVGFF.

This rearrangement joins TRBV6-5 to TRBJ2-1, with 7 bases matching TRBD2. The CDR3 sequence is 14 residues long. V trimming: 6 bases; J trimming: 5 bases; junction bases outside the gene matches: 7. Germline assignment: CDR1 MNHEY and CDR2 SVGAGI. CDR3 DNA: TGTGCCAGCAGAAGGGCGGGGGTCGACAATGAGCAGTTCTTC. Protein: CASRRAGVDNEQFF.

The chain links TRBV7-6 to TRBJ2-5, with a possible D match to TRBD1 (6 bases). CDR3 length equals 15 residues. Germline V CDR1 and CDR2: SGHVS, FNYEAQ. Trimming cost V 0 bases and J 4 bases, with 12 bases left between them. The CDR3 DNA is TGTGCCAGCAGCTTAGCGCCTGGGGGCCTAGAGACCCAGTACTTC. It codes for CASSLAPGGLETQYF.

As concerns this clone: Other nucleotide sequences in the sample specify the same CDR3. The gene calls are TRBV7-9 and TRBJ2-7; 10 bases are shared with TRBD1. The CDR3 is 16 residues long. V shed 5 bases, J shed 2 bases, and the junction held 9 bases outside the gene matches. CDR1 and CDR2 (germline): SEHNR, FQNEAQ (reference sequence). CDR3 sequence (DNA): TGTGCCAGCAGCCCCCCCTCCGGGACAGGGGCCTACGAGCAGTACTTC. It yields the protein CASSPPSGTGAYEQYF.

This sequence joins TRBV5-1 and TRBJ2-2; TRBD2 is a possible D gene (5 bases). The CDR3 contains 12 residues. From germline, CDR1 is SGHRS and CDR2 YFSETQ. V was trimmed by 1 base and J by 11 bases, leaving 9 bases between them. DNA for the CDR3: TGCGCCAGCAGCTTGTCGCTAGCAGAGCTGTTTTTT. Protein: CASSLSLAELFF.

The V and J genes are TRBV5-1 and TRBJ2-5; TRBD2 aligns across 10 bases. The CDR3 totals 17 residues. J was trimmed by 2 bases and V by 0 bases; bases with no gene match: 7. From germline, CDR1 is SGHRS and CDR2 YFSETQ. CDR3 region: CASSLARGSGGQETQYF. CDR3 DNA sequence: TGCGCCAGCAGCTTGGCTCGGGGTAGCGGGGGGCAAGAGACCCAGTACTTC.

The chain joins TRBV15 to TRBJ2-7, with D possibly being TRBD1 (6 bases). V lost 1 base and J lost 0, with 16 bases in between. This CDR3 comprises 17 residues. In germline, CDR1 is LNHNV, CDR2 YYDKDF (reference sequence). In nucleotides, the CDR3 is TGTGCCACCAGCAGAGCGGATTTGGGGACAAGCTCCTACGAGCAGTACTTC. This translates into CATSRADLGTSSYEQYF.

V is TRBV7-2 and J is TRBJ1-1; D is undetermined. This CDR3 region has 14 residues. Trimming removed 3 bases at V and 8 bases at J, with 16 bases between. Germline V lookup: CDR1 SGHTA, CDR2 FQGNSA. The CDR3 coding sequence is TGTGCCAGCAGCTTCGGATACGTGGGCCGCGAAGCTTTCTTT. Its protein is CASSFGYVGREAFF.

This chain connects TRBV19 to TRBJ2-7; D is possibly TRBD1 (6 bases). The germline V gene encodes CDR1 LNHDA and CDR2 SQIVND (reference sequence). The CDR3 runs to 15 residues. V was clipped by 0 bases and J by 2 bases, with 11 bases between them. This CDR3 is CASSIERTVAYEQYF. The CDR3 nucleotides are TGTGCCAGTAGTATAGAAAGGACAGTTGCCTACGAGCAGTACTTC.

The chain uses TRBV6-1 and TRBJ2-7; TRBD2 might be the D (6 bases). V was trimmed by 6 bases and J by 3 bases, leaving 12 bases between them. The CDR3 has 13 amino acids. Germline assignment: CDR1 MNHNS and CDR2 SASEGT. CDR3 protein: CASSHTGDYEQYF. CDR3 sequence (DNA): TGTGCCAGCAGCCATACGGGGGACTACGAGCAGTACTTC.

The rearrangement uses TRBV27 and TRBJ2-3, with D uncertain. Trimming cost V 0 bases and J 9 bases, with 10 bases left between them. Germline assignment: CDR1 MNHEY and CDR2 SMNVEV (reference sequence). The CDR3 has 13 amino acids. The CDR3 here is CASSLSPSRTQYF. CDR3 DNA sequence: TGTGCCAGCAGTTTATCGCCCTCGCGGACGCAGTATTTT.

This clone came up once. The rearrangement joins TRBV28 to TRBJ1-1; a possible D gene is TRBD1 (6 bases). Looked up from germline, CDR1 is MDHEN and CDR2 is SYDVKM. Trimming took 6 bases from V and 4 from J, leaving 12 bases between them. The CDR3 consists of 13 residues. In DNA, the CDR3 is TGTGCCAGCAGCTCAAGGGGGTCCACTGAAGCTTTCTTT. Its protein product is CASSSRGSTEAFF.

This rearrangement joins TRBV7-2 to TRBJ2-3; no definite D call. The V gene's germline CDR1 is SGHTA and CDR2 FQGNSA. Trimming removed 5 bases at V and 10 bases at J, with 7 bases between. The CDR3 covers 10 residues. CDR3 region: CASSLRAQYF. CDR3 coding DNA: TGTGCCAGCAGCCTACGGGCGCAGTATTTT. Full variable domain (outside the CDR3, taken from reference TRBV7-2 and TRBJ2-3): GAGVSQSPSNKVTEKGKDVELRCDPISGHTALYWYRQSLGQGLEFLIYFQGNSAPDKSGLPSDRFSAERTGGSVSTLTIQRTQQEDSAVYLCASSLRAQYFGPGTRLTVL.

The V call is TRBV20-1, the J call TRBJ1-1; tentative D call: TRBD1 (6 bases). The V end lost 4 bases, the J end lost 6 bases, and 9 bases lay between the germline ends. This CDR3 contains 11 residues. The germline gives CDR1 DFQATT, CDR2 SNEGSKA (reference sequence). As DNA, the CDR3 is TGCAGTGCTAAGGACAGAGCTGAAGCTTTCTTT. This encodes CSAKDRAEAFF.

The J gene is TRBJ2-1, the V gene TRBV7-9, with 12 bases identical to TRBD2. With 2 bases clipped from V and 7 bases from J, the junction kept 0 bases outside the gene matches. The CDR3 sequence is 14 residues long. Germline assignment: CDR1 SEHNR and CDR2 FQNEAQ (reference sequence). CDR3: CASSLLAGGNEQFF. The CDR3 coding sequence is TGTGCCAGCAGCTTACTAGCGGGGGGGAATGAGCAGTTCTTC.

CDR3 bases: TGTGCCAGTAGTATAGATGGGCTACAAGAGACCCAGTACTTC. Encoded protein: CASSIDGLQETQYF. The chain joins TRBV19 to TRBJ2-5; no clear D gene. Germline assignment: CDR1 LNHDA and CDR2 SQIVND (reference sequence). Trimming shortened V by 0 bases and J by 2 bases, and 7 bases separated the two germline ends. The length of the CDR3 is 14 residues.

V gene TRBV19 combines with J gene TRBJ2-2, with 9 bases identical to TRBD1. CDR3 length equals 19 residues. Per germline, CDR1 LNHDA and CDR2 SQIVND (reference sequence). V lost 4 bases and J lost 0; bases outside the gene matches: 12. Here the CDR3 reads CASSTIRTGQGTNTGELFF. CDR3 DNA: TGTGCCAGTAGTACTATAAGGACGGGACAGGGCACGAACACCGGGGAGCTGTTTTTT.

The CDR3 here is CASSLVEGSSYNEQFF. The CDR3 region has the DNA TGCGCCAGCAGCTTGGTGGAGGGATCGTCCTACAATGAGCAGTTCTTC. This chain connects TRBV5-1 to TRBJ2-1, with D maybe TRBD2 (6 bases). The CDR3 contains 16 residues. Trimming took off 0 bases at V and 1 base at J, with 11 bases between the two ends. Germline V CDR1 and CDR2: SGHRS, YFSETQ.

V gene TRBV28 combines with J gene TRBJ2-4, with D uncertain. From germline, CDR1 is MDHEN and CDR2 SYDVKM. V dropped 1 base and J dropped 5 bases, with 9 bases sitting between them. CDR3 length: 14 residues. CDR3 in DNA: TGTGCCAGCAGTTTATCCGACTCCCAAAACATTCAGTACTTC. It encodes CASSLSDSQNIQYF.

Comments on this clone: The junction departs from the called germline gene at one end, perhaps through a read error. The V and J genes are TRBV7-9 and TRBJ1-2; possibly TRBD1 for D (6 bases). The CDR3 length is 12 residues. The germline V gene encodes CDR1 SEHNR and CDR2 FQNEAQ (reference sequence). The DNA of the CDR3 is TGTGCCAGCAAACAGGGTAACTCTGGCTACACCTTC. Its protein is CASKQGNSGYTF.

In its sample, this clone ranks as medium-sized. V usage is TRBV7-3 and J usage is TRBJ2-1; tentative D call: TRBD2 (6 bases). Trimming took off 4 bases at V and 10 bases at J, with 17 bases between the two ends. CDR3 length: 14 residues. Germline lookup yields CDR1 SGHTA and CDR2 FQGTGA. The CDR3 coding sequence is TGTGCCAGCAGCTCGGGACTTTTCCCTGAGGAGCAGTTCTTC. Translation gives CASSSGLFPEEQFF. The entire variable domain, with the rest obtained from reference TRBV7-3 and TRBJ2-1, is as follows: GAGVSQTPSNKVTEKGKYVELRCDPISGHTALYWYRQSLGQGPEFLIYFQGTGAADDSGLPNDRFFAVRPEGSVSTLKIQRTERGDSAVYLCASSSGLFPEEQFFGPGTRLTVL.

The V and J genes are TRBV25-1 and TRBJ1-2; D ambiguous. CDR3 length equals 12 residues. The V gene lost 2 bases and the J gene lost 3 bases, with 4 bases spanning the gap. Per germline, CDR1 MGHDK and CDR2 SYGVNS. Here the CDR3 reads CASSEADYGYTF. In nucleotides, the CDR3 is TGTGCCAGCAGTGAAGCGGACTATGGCTACACCTTC.

The chain joins TRBV18 to TRBJ1-1; TRBD1 matches 7 bases. Germline V gives CDR1 KGHSH, CDR2 LQKENI. This CDR3 has 13 amino acids. The ends lost 2 bases at V and 4 bases at J; junction bases unmatched: 1. Here the CDR3 DNA reads TGTGCCAGCTCACCAAGACAGGGCACTGAAGCTTTCTTT. This gives the protein CASSPRQGTEAFF.

The J gene is TRBJ2-3, the V gene TRBV5-3; 14 bases align to TRBD2. TRBV5-3 is an ORF, and what it does is uncertain. V was clipped by 3 bases and J by 1 base; unmatched bases: 1. The CDR3 spans 16 residues. The CDR3: CARSWGLAGGTDTQYF. Here the CDR3 DNA reads TGTGCCAGAAGCTGGGGACTAGCGGGGGGCACAGATACGCAGTATTTT.